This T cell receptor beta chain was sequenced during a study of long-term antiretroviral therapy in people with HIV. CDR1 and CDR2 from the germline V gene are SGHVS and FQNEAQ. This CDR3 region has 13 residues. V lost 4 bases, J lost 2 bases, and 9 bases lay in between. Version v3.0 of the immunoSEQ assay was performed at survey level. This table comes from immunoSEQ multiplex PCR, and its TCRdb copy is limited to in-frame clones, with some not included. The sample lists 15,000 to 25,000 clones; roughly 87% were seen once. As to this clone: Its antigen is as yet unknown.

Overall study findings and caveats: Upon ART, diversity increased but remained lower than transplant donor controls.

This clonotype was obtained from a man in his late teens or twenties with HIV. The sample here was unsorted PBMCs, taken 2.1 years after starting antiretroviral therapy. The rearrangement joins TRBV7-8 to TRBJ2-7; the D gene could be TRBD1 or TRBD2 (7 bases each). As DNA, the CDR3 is TGTGCCAGCAGCTCAGGGGGGGCCTACGAGCAGTACTTC. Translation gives CASSSGGAYEQYF.